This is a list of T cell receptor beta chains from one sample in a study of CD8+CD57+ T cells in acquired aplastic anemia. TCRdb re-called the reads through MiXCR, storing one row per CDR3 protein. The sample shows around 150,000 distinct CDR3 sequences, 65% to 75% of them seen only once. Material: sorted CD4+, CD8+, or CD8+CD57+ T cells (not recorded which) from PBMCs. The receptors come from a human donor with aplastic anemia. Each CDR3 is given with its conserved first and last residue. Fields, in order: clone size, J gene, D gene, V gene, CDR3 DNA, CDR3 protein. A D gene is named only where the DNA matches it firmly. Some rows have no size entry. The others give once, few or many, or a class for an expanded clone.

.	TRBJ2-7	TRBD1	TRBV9	TGTGCCAGCAGCGCGGGACAGGGGTCCCTCTACGAGCAGTACTTC	CASSAGQGSLYEQYF
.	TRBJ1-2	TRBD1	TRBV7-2	TGTGCCAGCAGCTACGGGACAGGGACGGTGGGCTACACCTTC	CASSYGTGTVGYTF
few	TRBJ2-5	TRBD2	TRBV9	TGTGCCAGCAGCGTAGAAAGCGGGGGGCGGGAGACCCAGTACTTC	CASSVESGGRETQYF
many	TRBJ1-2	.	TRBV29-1	TGCAGCGTTGTTATCTACTATGGCTACACCTTC	CSVVIYYGYTF
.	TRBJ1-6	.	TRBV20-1	TGCAGTGCTAGAGATAGAGGGTCGAGCTCGTATAATTCACCCCTCCACTTT	CSARDRGSSSYNSPLHF
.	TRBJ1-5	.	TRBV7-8	TGTGCCAGCAGCGATTACGCTAATCAGCCCCAGCATTTT	CASSDYANQPQHF
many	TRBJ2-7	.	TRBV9	TGTGCCAGCAACCCCATCCCCCAGCGGAGGCCCTACGAGCAGTACTTC	CASNPIPQRRPYEQYF
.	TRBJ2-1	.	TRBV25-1	TGTGCCAGCAGTCCGGCCCGGGACAACTACAATGAGCAGTTCTTC	CASSPARDNYNEQFF
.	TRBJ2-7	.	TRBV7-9	TGTGCCAGCAGCCCTCTCACCTACGAGCAGTACTTC	CASSPLTYEQYF
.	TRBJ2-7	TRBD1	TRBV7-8	TGTGCCAGCAGTAGGGACAGGGTATCGCGAGAGCAGTACTTC	CASSRDRVSREQYF
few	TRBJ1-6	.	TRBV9	TGTGCCAGCAGCTCTCACCCGAATTCACCCCTCCACTTT	CASSSHPNSPLHF
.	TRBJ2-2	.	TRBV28	TGTGCCAGCAGTACCAGGGGAACCGGGGGGCTGTTTTTT	CASSTRGTGGLFF
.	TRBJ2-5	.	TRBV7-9	TGTGCCAGCAGCTTATATCCGGAGACCCAGTACTTC	CASSLYPETQYF
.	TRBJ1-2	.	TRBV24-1	TGTGCCACCAGTGATAGGGTTGATGGCTACACCTTC	CATSDRVDGYTF
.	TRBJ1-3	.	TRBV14	TGTGCCAGCAGCGAAGATAGAAACACCATATATTTT	CASSEDRNTIYF
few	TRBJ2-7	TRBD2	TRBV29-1	TGCAGCGTTGCCCACCTCAGTAGCGGGACCGCCTACGAGCAGTACTTC	CSVAHLSSGTAYEQYF
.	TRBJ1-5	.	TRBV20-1	TGCAGTGCTAGTCAGGGCCTTAGCAATCAGCCCCAGCATTTT	CSASQGLSNQPQHF
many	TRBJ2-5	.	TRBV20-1	TGCAGTGCTAGAGATGGGGGGCCCCTGGAGACCCAGTACTTC	CSARDGGPLETQYF
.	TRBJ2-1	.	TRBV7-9	TGTGCCAGCTTCCTGACTCCGGGTAATGAGCAGTTCTTC	CASFLTPGNEQFF
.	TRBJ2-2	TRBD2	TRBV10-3	TGTGCCATCAGTGCGGGGCGGGAGGATGGCGGGGAGCTGTTTTTT	CAISAGREDGGELFF
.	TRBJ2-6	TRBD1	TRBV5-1	TGCGCCAGCAGCTTAGGGACAGCGTCTGGGGCCAACGTCCTGACTTTC	CASSLGTASGANVLTF
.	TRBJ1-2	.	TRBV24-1	TGTGCCACCAGTGATTCTGCAGGGAGCTATGGCTACACCTTC	CATSDSAGSYGYTF
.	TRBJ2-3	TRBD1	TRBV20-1	TGCAGTGCTAGAGATTGGGGACAGGCGACGTTCTACAATGAGCAGTATTTT	CSARDWGQATFYNEQYF
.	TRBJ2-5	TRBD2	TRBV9	TGTGCCAGCAGCCCCCGGACTAGCGGGGTCTATGAGACCCAGTACTTC	CASSPRTSGVYETQYF
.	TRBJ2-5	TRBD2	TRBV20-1	TGCAGTGCTAGGAAACTAGCGGGGGGACAAGAGACCCAGTACTTC	CSARKLAGGQETQYF
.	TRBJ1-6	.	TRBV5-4	TGTGCCAGCAGCTTGGCTACACGTCTTAATTCACCCCTCCACTTT	CASSLATRLNSPLHF
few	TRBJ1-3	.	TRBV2	TGTGCCAGCAGCGAGAACAGGGTGCCTGGAAACACCATATATTTT	CASSENRVPGNTIYF
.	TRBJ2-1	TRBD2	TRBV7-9	TGTGCCAGCAGCTCCCCTGGGCCGGGGGGAACCTACAATGAGCAGTTCTTC	CASSSPGPGGTYNEQFF
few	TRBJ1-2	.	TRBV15	TGTGCCACCAGCAGACGGACTTTAGAAGGCTACACCTTC	CATSRRTLEGYTF
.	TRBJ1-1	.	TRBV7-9	TGTGCCAGCAGACCCTTCGGGGGGGGGCGACGGACTGAAGCTTTCTTT	CASRPFGGGRRTEAFF
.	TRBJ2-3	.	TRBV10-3	TGTGCCATCAGTGACAGGGGCACAGATACGCAGTATTTT	CAISDRGTDTQYF
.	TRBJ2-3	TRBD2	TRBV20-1	TGCAGTGCCGCGAGAGACCAAATAGCGGGGACGCAGTATTTT	CSAARDQIAGTQYF
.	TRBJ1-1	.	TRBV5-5	TGTGCCAGCAGCTTGATCCCAGATATGAACACTGAAGCTTTCTTT	CASSLIPDMNTEAFF
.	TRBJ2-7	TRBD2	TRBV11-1	TGTGCCAGCAGCTTAAGACGCCTAGCGGGCTCCTACGAGCAGTACTTC	CASSLRRLAGSYEQYF
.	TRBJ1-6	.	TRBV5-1	TGCGCCAGCAGCATCGATAATTCACCCCTCCACTTT	CASSIDNSPLHF
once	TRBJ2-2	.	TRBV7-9	TGTGCCGGGCAGGGGCTAACGAACACCGGGGAGCTGTTTTTT	CAGQGLTNTGELFF
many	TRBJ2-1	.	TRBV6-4	TGTGCCAGCAGTGAATCAGGAGAAACTGAGCAGTTCTTC	CASSESGETEQFF
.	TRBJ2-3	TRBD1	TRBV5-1	TGCGCCAGCAGCTTGGAGTGGACAGGTGTTTGGGGCACAGATACGCAGTATTTT	CASSLEWTGVWGTDTQYF
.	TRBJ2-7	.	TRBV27	TGTGCCAGCAGTCCCTTCGGCGCCTACGAGCAGTACTTC	CASSPFGAYEQYF